These T cell receptor beta chains were read from a single sample in a study of blood T cell repertoires in COVID-19. Using immunoSEQ multiplex PCR, the repertoire was profiled, and TCRdb retains in-frame clones only, with some absent. The sample lists a few hundred thousand clones, around 84% occurring once. The specimen was peripheral blood. Receptor source: a woman between 40 and 55 years old who had recovered from COVID-19. The CDR3 runs from the conserved cysteine through the conserved F or W. Fields, in order: V gene, clone size, D gene, J gene, CDR3 protein, CDR3 DNA. The D gene is left open where the match is weak. Clone size is shown for a subset of rows, as once, few, many or a class of expanded clone.

V gene: TRBV13
clone size: -
D gene: TRBD1
J gene: TRBJ1-1
CDR3 protein: CASSLGAGGTEAFF
CDR3 DNA: TGTGCCAGCAGCTTAGGGGCAGGGGGAACTGAAGCTTTCTTT

V gene: TRBV6-5
clone size: -
D gene: TRBD1
J gene: TRBJ1-5
CDR3 protein: CASRPGQDGKPQHF
CDR3 DNA: TGTGCCAGCAGACCGGGACAGGACGGGAAGCCCCAGCATTTT

V gene: TRBV5-1
clone size: -
D gene: -
J gene: TRBJ2-3
CDR3 protein: CASSQNTDNTDTQYF
CDR3 DNA: TGCGCCAGCAGCCAAAATACAGACAACACAGATACGCAGTATTTT

V gene: TRBV11-3
clone size: few
D gene: -
J gene: TRBJ1-1
CDR3 protein: CASSGAFTEAFF
CDR3 DNA: TGTGCCAGCAGCGGGGCATTCACTGAAGCTTTCTTT

V gene: TRBV10-1
clone size: -
D gene: -
J gene: TRBJ1-4
CDR3 protein: CASSAAGAEKLFF
CDR3 DNA: TGCGCCAGCAGTGCGGCAGGGGCTGAAAAACTGTTTTTT

V gene: TRBV20-1
clone size: -
D gene: -
J gene: TRBJ1-2
CDR3 protein: CSATGAGGYTF
CDR3 DNA: TGCAGTGCTACGGGAGCGGGTGGCTACACCTTC

V gene: TRBV29-1
clone size: few
D gene: -
J gene: TRBJ2-2
CDR3 protein: CSGSGATGELFF
CDR3 DNA: TGCAGCGGGTCAGGGGCAACCGGGGAGCTGTTTTTT

V gene: TRBV3-1/TRBV3-2
clone size: few
D gene: TRBD2
J gene: TRBJ2-1
CDR3 protein: CASSQDHLRERGGNEQFF
CDR3 DNA: TGTGCCAGCAGCCAAGATCATTTGAGAGAGCGGGGGGGAAATGAGCAGTTCTTC

V gene: TRBV5-8
clone size: -
D gene: -
J gene: TRBJ1-6
CDR3 protein: CASSLAGSYYNSPLHF
CDR3 DNA: TGTGCCAGCAGCTTGGCCGGGTCCTACTATAATTCACCCCTCCACTTT

V gene: TRBV5-4
clone size: few
D gene: TRBD2
J gene: TRBJ2-5
CDR3 protein: CASTRKRGGNQETQYF
CDR3 DNA: TGTGCCAGCACCCGCAAGCGGGGGGGGAACCAAGAGACCCAGTACTTC

V gene: TRBV6-5
clone size: few
D gene: -
J gene: TRBJ2-2
CDR3 protein: CASKSIPGYTGELFF
CDR3 DNA: TGTGCCAGCAAATCAATCCCCGGGTACACCGGGGAGCTGTTTTTT

V gene: TRBV6-2/TRBV6-3
clone size: -
D gene: -
J gene: TRBJ2-7
CDR3 protein: CASSYGSEQYF
CDR3 DNA: TGTGCCAGCAGTTACGGTAGTGAGCAGTACTTC

V gene: TRBV29-1
clone size: -
D gene: TRBD1
J gene: TRBJ2-2
CDR3 protein: CSVGIGQGINTGELFF
CDR3 DNA: TGCAGCGTCGGGATTGGACAGGGGATTAACACCGGGGAGCTGTTTTTT

V gene: TRBV7-8
clone size: -
D gene: -
J gene: TRBJ2-2
CDR3 protein: CASSLVTVDSYTGELFF
CDR3 DNA: TGTGCCAGCAGCTTAGTTACGGTCGACAGCTACACCGGGGAGCTGTTTTTT

V gene: TRBV4-1
clone size: -
D gene: -
J gene: TRBJ1-6
CDR3 protein: CASSYGVSPLHF
CDR3 DNA: TGCGCCAGCAGCTACGGGGTATCACCCCTCCACTTT

V gene: TRBV10-2
clone size: -
D gene: -
J gene: TRBJ1-2
CDR3 protein: CASGTGPNYGYTF
CDR3 DNA: TGCGCCAGCGGAACAGGGCCTAACTATGGCTACACCTTC

V gene: TRBV12-3/TRBV12-4
clone size: -
D gene: -
J gene: TRBJ1-3
CDR3 protein: CASSHQGNTIYF
CDR3 DNA: TGTGCCAGCAGTCATCAGGGCAACACCATATATTTT

V gene: TRBV9
clone size: -
D gene: -
J gene: TRBJ1-2
CDR3 protein: CASSKERSYTF
CDR3 DNA: TGTGCCAGCAGTAAAGAGAGGAGCTACACCTTC

V gene: TRBV28
clone size: -
D gene: -
J gene: TRBJ2-5
CDR3 protein: CASSLPLRTKKDQETQYF
CDR3 DNA: TGTGCCAGCAGTCTCCCCCTTCGGACAAAGAAAGACCAAGAGACCCAGTACTTC

V gene: TRBV7-2
clone size: -
D gene: TRBD1
J gene: TRBJ2-7
CDR3 protein: CASSLARQGAYEQYF
CDR3 DNA: TGTGCCAGCAGCTTAGCCCGACAGGGGGCCTACGAGCAGTACTTC